This T cell receptor beta chain was obtained from a study of blood T cell repertoires in COVID-19. Study details: COVID-19 samples collected from the United States, Italy and Spain covered acute and convalescent phases. PBMCs, B-cell-depleted T cells, or T cells were the source of the cDNA or gDNA that made up the material.

The repertoire was sequenced with immunoSEQ multiplex PCR; TCRdb's copy has only in-frame clones and lacks some. This table has fewer than 300,000 clones, approximately 84% appearing once. The sequence was collected from a human donor with COVID-19, enrolled during active disease. The donor label of this sample is uncertain. Sequenced sample: peripheral blood.

CDR3 nucleotides: TGCGCCAGCAGCCTAGACAGGGTTGGGGACACTGAAGCTTTCTTT. Its protein product is CASSLDRVGDTEAFF. V is TRBV5-1 and J is TRBJ1-1, with 7 bases lining up with TRBD1. Germline values: CDR1 SGHRS, CDR2 YFSETQ. CDR3 length equals 15 residues. Germline trimming cut 4 bases from V and 3 bases from J; bases unmatched to any gene: 9.